Listed here is a single T cell receptor beta chain. Study processing details: Estimated nucleated cell counts came from reference gene primer amplification. TCRdb keeps only in-frame clones here, not all; method: immunoSEQ multiplex PCR. The V and J calls and the clone size are those of that table, but D and trimming were determined from the DNA. The table lists about 310,000 clones, roughly 89% of them singletons. Those enrolled in Seattle joined during active infection and were followed longitudinally afterward. This specimen belongs to a study of blood T cell repertoires in COVID-19. About the study: There were acute and convalescent COVID-19 samples, and they came from the United States, Italy and Spain. Sources were T cells, B-cell-depleted T cells, or PBMCs; the material itself was cDNA or gDNA.

Germline CDR1 reads ENHRY; CDR2 reads SYGVKD. The CDR3 consists of 14 residues. Between the trimmed V and J ends, which lost 4 bases and 4 bases, there was a span of 11 bases. This TCR was recovered from a woman aged 40-49 years with COVID-19, enrolled during active disease. Sequenced sample: peripheral blood. The chain uses TRBV10-3 and TRBJ1-5, with D perhaps matching TRBD1 (6 bases). Here the CDR3 DNA reads TGTGCCATCAGTGGGGGGCAGGAGAATCAGCCCCAGCATTTT. The encoded protein is CAISGGQENQPQHF.